These 11 T cell receptor beta chains originate from one sample sequenced in a study of shared clonotypes between healthy human individuals. The method was immunoSEQ multiplex PCR; TCRdb's version includes in-frame clones alone and lacks a portion of them. Seen here are some 1,100,000 clones, 70% to 80% observed once, and the top ten hold 0.52%. Sequencing was carried out using memory CD4+ T cells from PBMCs. Subset in this sample: CD45RA-negative fraction. The source of these receptors is a man between 18 and 35 years old in good health. Some clones in this sample may be carry-over from other donors' samples.

The rearrangement uses TRBV2 and TRBJ2-5, with D possibly being TRBD2 (5 bases). Trimming removed 7 bases from V and 2 bases from J, with 14 bases in between. The CDR3 sequence is 14 residues long. CDR1 and CDR2 (germline): SNHLY, FYNNEI. The DNA for the CDR3 is TGTGCCAGCACCCCAAGTCAGCGGCAAGAGACCCAGTACTTC. Its protein product is CASTPSQRQETQYF.

V and J are TRBV14 and TRBJ2-5; 7 bases are shared with TRBD2. The germline V gene encodes CDR1 SGHDN and CDR2 FVKESK. This CDR3 is built from 15 residues. The V gene end was trimmed by 4 bases and the J gene end by 5 bases; junction bases not matched to a gene: 10. The CDR3 nucleotides are TGTGCCAGCAGCCTCCGAGCGGGGCTTGCGGAGACCCAGTACTTC. It yields the protein CASSLRAGLAETQYF.

The gene calls are TRBV6-1 and TRBJ2-7, with TRBD2 matching 9 bases. CDR1 and CDR2 (germline): MNHNS, SASEGT. The trim removed 1 base at V and 3 bases at J, leaving 4 bases unmatched. The CDR3 spans 15 residues. CDR3 DNA: TGTGCCAGCAGTGAAGGACTAGCGGACCACTACGAGCAGTACTTC. Protein: CASSEGLADHYEQYF.

In DNA form, the CDR3 reads TGTGCCAGCAGTACCGGCCGGGAGAGCCAGAACACTGAAGCTTTCTTT. Protein: CASSTGRESQNTEAFF. The V and J genes are TRBV27 and TRBJ1-1, with D unresolved. This CDR3 contains 16 residues. Trimming stripped 5 bases from V and 1 base from J, with 17 bases between. Looked up from germline, CDR1 is MNHEY and CDR2 is SMNVEV (reference sequence).

The chain joins TRBV6-1 to TRBJ1-2; the D gene is possibly TRBD1 (6 bases). The V end lost 3 bases, the J end lost 4 bases, and 15 bases lay between the germline ends. Germline V gives CDR1 MNHNS, CDR2 SASEGT. There are 15 residues in the CDR3. This CDR3 reads CASSENRGLLYGYTF. In nucleotides, the CDR3 is TGTGCCAGCAGTGAGAACCGGGGGCTCCTCTATGGCTACACCTTC.

Regarding this clone: At one boundary the junction diverges from the germline segment, which might be a read error. The chain has TRBV30 and TRBJ2-2; D might be TRBD1 or TRBD2, each matching 6 bases. The CDR3 covers 14 residues. Per germline, CDR1 GTSNPN and CDR2 SVGIG (reference sequence). CDR3 sequence reads: CAWSKGGSPGELFF. The DNA of the CDR3 is TGTGCCTGGAGTAAGGGGGGCAGCCCCGGCGAGCTGTTTTTT. The full variable domain, its missing parts supplied by reference TRBV30 and TRBJ2-2, is SQTIHQWPATLVQPVGSPLSLECTVEGTSNPNLYWYRQAAGRGLQLLFYSVGIGQISSEVPQNLSASRPQDRQFILSSKKLLLSDSGFYLCAWSKGGSPGELFFGEGSRLTVL.

A note on this clone: The sample holds other DNA sequences that translate to the same CDR3. The gene calls are TRBV7-3 and TRBJ2-3; 10 bases align to TRBD2. CDR3 size: 15 residues. In germline, CDR1 is SGHTA, CDR2 FQGTGA. V lost 4 bases, J lost 1 base, and 2 bases stayed unmatched. CDR3 loop: CASSSGLAGTDTQYF. The CDR3 region has the DNA TGTGCCAGCAGCTCAGGACTAGCGGGCACAGATACGCAGTATTTT.

This chain connects TRBV15 to TRBJ2-3; 7 bases are a match to TRBD2. The CDR3 has 15 amino acids. V lost 3 bases, J lost 4 bases, and 7 bases stayed unmatched. The germline V gene has CDR1 LNHNV and CDR2 YYDKDF (reference sequence). The CDR3 coding sequence is TGTGCCACCAGCAGCGGGAGGCAGGCGCCAGATACGCAGTATTTT. Translated: CATSSGRQAPDTQYF.

The genes are TRBV5-1 and TRBJ2-3; 7 bases map to TRBD1. CDR1 is SGHRS, CDR2 YFSETQ, per germline. Losses at the gene ends were 3 bases for V and 4 bases for J; bases not matched to a gene: 5. The CDR3 loop spans 14 amino acids. CDR3 sequence: CASSSRQGADTQYF. In nucleotides, the CDR3 is TGCGCCAGCAGCTCCCGACAGGGAGCAGATACGCAGTATTTT.

The chain couples TRBV4-3 to TRBJ1-4; 9 bases agree with TRBD1. The CDR3 is 15 amino acids. In germline, CDR1 is LGHNA, CDR2 YSLEER. V dropped 0 bases and J dropped 7; count of bases not matched to a gene: 3. CDR3 nucleotide sequence: TGCGCCAGCAGCCAAGATGGGACAGGGCTTGAAAAACTGTTTTTT. Amino acids: CASSQDGTGLEKLFF.

This clone has a single count. The chain carries TRBV9 and TRBJ2-3; no clear D. V was clipped by 10 bases and J by 0 bases, with 12 bases between them. The CDR3 totals 13 residues. Germline CDR1 reads SGDLS; CDR2 reads YYNGEE. CDR3: CAGGRGSTDTQYF. CDR3 DNA sequence: TGTGCCGGTGGAAGAGGTAGCACAGATACGCAGTATTTT.